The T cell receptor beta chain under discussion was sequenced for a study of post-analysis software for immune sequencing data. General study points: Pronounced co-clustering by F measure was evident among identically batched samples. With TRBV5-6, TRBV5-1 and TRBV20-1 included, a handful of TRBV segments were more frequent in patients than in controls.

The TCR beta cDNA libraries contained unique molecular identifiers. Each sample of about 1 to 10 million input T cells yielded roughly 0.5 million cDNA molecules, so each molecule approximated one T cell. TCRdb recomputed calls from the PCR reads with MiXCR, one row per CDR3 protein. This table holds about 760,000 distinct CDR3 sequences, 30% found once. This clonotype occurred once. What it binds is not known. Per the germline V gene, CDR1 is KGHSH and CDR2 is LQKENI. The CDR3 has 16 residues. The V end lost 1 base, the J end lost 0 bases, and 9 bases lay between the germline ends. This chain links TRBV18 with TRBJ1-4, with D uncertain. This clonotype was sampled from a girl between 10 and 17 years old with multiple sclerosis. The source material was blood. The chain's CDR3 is CASSPLGRSTNEKLFF. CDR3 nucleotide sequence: TGTGCCAGCTCACCACTTGGACGGTCAACTAATGAAAAACTGTTTTTT.